The 23 T cell receptor beta chains listed next were all sequenced from one sample in a study of blood T cells in healthy people across ages. A J-beta primer mix and a sample-barcoded 5' primer were used in a second PCR of about 7 to 12 cycles. TCRdb used MiXCR to reprocess the 5' RACE reads, holding one entry per CDR3 protein. The sample includes hundreds of thousands of distinct CDR3 sequences, 45% to 60% of them seen just once. Sequencing was performed on blood. These receptors all come from an elderly woman in good health.

The chain couples TRBV7-2 to TRBJ2-7; D not certain. Trimming pared 1 base from V and 7 bases from J, leaving 11 bases between. The CDR3 runs to 13 residues. Germline V lookup: CDR1 SGHTA, CDR2 FQGNSA. CDR3 bases: TGTGCCAGCAGCTTAGATATCACGAAGGAGCAGTACTTC. It codes for CASSLDITKEQYF.

The genes are TRBV29-1 and TRBJ2-1; unclear D gene. Germline V gives CDR1 SQVTM, CDR2 ANQGSEA. Trimming left V 6 bases short and J 7 bases short, with 16 bases between. This CDR3 has 13 amino acids. The DNA for the CDR3 is TGCAGCGTCCGCAAACCAGAATCGAATGAGCAGTTCTTC. Translating it yields CSVRKPESNEQFF.

This clonotype was detected a few times. The V and J genes are TRBV7-9 and TRBJ1-5; no clear D. Germline loops: CDR1 SEHNR, CDR2 FQNEAQ (reference sequence). Trimming removed 5 bases from V and 0 bases from J, with 8 bases in between. This CDR3 has 14 residues. The chain's CDR3 is CASSRTDSNQPQHF. The CDR3 nucleotides are TGTGCCAGCAGCCGGACGGATAGCAATCAGCCCCAGCATTTT.

This clonotype has just a few counts. The rearrangement links TRBV29-1 to TRBJ2-2; D might be TRBD1 (6 bases). The ends were cut back, 5 bases at V and 1 base at J, with 11 bases in the middle. From germline, CDR1 is SQVTM and CDR2 ANQGSEA. This CDR3 spans 14 amino acids. This CDR3 reads CSVNRDRNTGELFF. The CDR3 DNA is TGCAGCGTTAACAGGGATAGGAACACCGGGGAGCTGTTTTTT.

This clonotype was seen ten or more times. V is TRBV7-9 and J is TRBJ2-7; no clear D. The germline CDR1 and CDR2 sequences are SEHNR and FQNEAQ (reference sequence). The CDR3 has 14 residues. V lost 3 bases and J lost 3, with 12 bases in between. CDR3 nucleotides: TGTGCCAGCAGCTTCCCCGGAGAGGTCTACGAGCAGTACTTC. It encodes CASSFPGEVYEQYF. Full variable domain (outside the CDR3, taken from reference TRBV7-9 and TRBJ2-7): DTGVSQNPRHKITKRGQNVTFRCDPISEHNRLYWYRQTLGQGPEFLTYFQNEAQLEKSRLLSDRFSAERPKGSFSTLEIQRTEQGDSAMYLCASSFPGEVYEQYFGPGTRLTVT.

The sample holds many counts of this clonotype. The rearrangement links TRBV7-9 to TRBJ2-3; 7 bases are shared with TRBD2. Per germline, CDR1 SEHNR and CDR2 FQNEAQ (reference sequence). The CDR3 runs to 15 residues. The trim removed 5 bases at V and 0 bases at J, leaving 5 bases unmatched. The CDR3 DNA reads as TGTGCCAGCAGCCAGATTAGCGGGAGCACAGATACGCAGTATTTT. Translated: CASSQISGSTDTQYF.

The V call is TRBV20-1, the J call TRBJ2-1, with 7 positions matching TRBD2. This CDR3 is built from 11 residues. V lost 5 bases to trimming and J lost 10 bases; unmatched junction nucleotides: 5. Germline CDR1 and CDR2: DFQATT and SNEGSKA (reference sequence). Written as DNA, the CDR3 is TGCAGTGCTTACGGGGGGTTAGAGCAGTTCTTC. This translates into CSAYGGLEQFF.

V and J are TRBV4-3 and TRBJ2-3; 7 bases align to TRBD2. Germline CDR1 reads LGHNA; CDR2 reads YSLEER. V shed 1 base, J shed 1 base, and the junction held 8 bases outside the gene matches. The CDR3 spans 17 residues. CDR3 bases: TGCGCCAGCAGCCAAGTAGGGAGCGGGGAGCGCACAGATACGCAGTATTTT. It encodes CASSQVGSGERTDTQYF.

A note on this clonotype: One base away lies a much larger clone, so this may be a sequencing read error. This sequence joins TRBV29-1 and TRBJ2-1; possibly TRBD2 for D (5 bases). Deletions cut 4 bases from V and 5 bases from J, with 24 bases between. The CDR3 is 17 amino acids. Germline assignment: CDR1 SQVTM and CDR2 ANQGSEA. The chain's CDR3 is CSVGGAGRASPNNEQFF. CDR3 bases: TGCAGCGTTGGTGGTGCGGGCAGAGCTTCCCCCAACAATGAGCAGTTCTTC.

V usage is TRBV27 and J usage is TRBJ2-1, with D possibly being TRBD1 or TRBD2 (5 bases each). The tail of the sequence fits TRBJ2-7 better, so the J call may be wrong. The CDR3 covers 13 residues. CDR1 and CDR2 from the germline V gene are MNHEY and SMNVEV (reference sequence). Here the CDR3 DNA reads TGTGCCGTCACGGGGCTCTCCTACAATGAGCAGTACTTC. It codes for CAVTGLSYNEQYF.

As regards this clonotype: One end of the junction fails to match germline, which may point to a read error. The V call is TRBV28, the J call TRBJ2-3; 9 bases map to TRBD2. Germline assignment: CDR1 MDHEN and CDR2 SYDVKM. The CDR3 contains 14 residues. Here the CDR3 reads CAGSFSGRTDTQYF. The CDR3 nucleotides are TGTGCCGGCAGTTTCAGCGGGAGGACAGATACGCAGTATTTT.

This clonotype was seen ten or more times. In DNA form, the CDR3 reads TGCGCCAGCAGCAACCAGGGTGGGAACGAGCAGTACTTC. Its protein product is CASSNQGGNEQYF. This chain uses TRBV5-1 with TRBJ2-7; the D gene is possibly TRBD1 (5 bases). The CDR3 spans 13 residues. The germline V and J ends were trimmed by 4 bases and 5 bases, with 13 bases remaining between them. The V gene's germline CDR1 is SGHRS and CDR2 YFSETQ.

This clonotype was observed a handful of times. The chain has TRBV6-2 or TRBV6-3 and TRBJ2-7; D is unclear. Between the trimmed V and J ends, which lost 6 bases and 0 bases, there was a span of 9 bases. Germline-derived CDR1 and CDR2 are MNHEY and SVGEGT. The CDR3 loop spans 13 amino acids. The CDR3 DNA follows: TGTGCCAGCAGGATACGGTCCTCCTACGAGCAGTACTTC. The encoded protein is CASRIRSSYEQYF.

This chain uses TRBV15 with TRBJ2-3; 8 positions match TRBD1. CDR1 is LNHNV, CDR2 YYDKDF, per germline (reference sequence). The CDR3 covers 16 residues. J lost 1 base, V lost 0 bases, and 3 bases had no gene match. The CDR3 protein is CATSREPGGRTDTQYF. The CDR3 bases are TGTGCCACCAGCAGAGAACCAGGGGGCCGCACAGATACGCAGTATTTT. The whole variable domain, filled in from reference TRBV15 and TRBJ2-3, reads DAMVIQNPRYQVTQFGKPVTLSCSQTLNHNVMYWYQQKSSQAPKLLFHYYDKDFNNEADTPDNFQSRRPNTSFCFLDIRSPGLGDTAMYLCATSREPGGRTDTQYFGPGTRLTVL.

The chain uses TRBV18 and TRBJ2-7; D unresolved. The V gene lost 0 bases and the J gene lost 0 bases, with 9 bases spanning the gap. CDR1 is KGHSH and CDR2 is LQKENI in the germline V gene. The CDR3 extends over 15 amino acids. The CDR3 nucleotides are TGTGCCAGCTCACCACCGACCAGGAGCTCCTACGAGCAGTACTTC. Translating it yields CASSPPTRSSYEQYF. Based on the CDR3 plus reference TRBV18 and TRBJ2-7, the full variable domain is NAGVMQNPRHLVRRRGQEARLRCSPMKGHSHVYWYRQLPEEGLKFMVYLQKENIIDESGMPKERFSAEFPKEGPSILRIQQVVRGDSAAYFCASSPPTRSSYEQYFGPGTRLTVT.

V and J are TRBV5-1 and TRBJ1-1, with TRBD1 as a possible D gene (5 bases). This CDR3 is built from 14 residues. Germline CDR1 SGHRS, CDR2 YFSETQ. Between the trimmed V and J ends, which lost 1 base and 6 bases, there was a span of 13 bases. CDR3 protein: CASSLYGWGAEAFF. The CDR3 coding sequence is TGCGCCAGCAGCTTGTATGGTTGGGGGGCTGAAGCTTTCTTT.

The chain joins TRBV6-1 to TRBJ1-2; weak D call: TRBD1 (5 bases). This CDR3 is 17 amino acids long. Germline V lookup: CDR1 MNHNS, CDR2 SASEGT. V was trimmed by 3 bases and J by 5 bases, leaving 22 bases between them. The CDR3 loop is CASSDSFGGIFLYGYTF. In nucleotides, the CDR3 is TGTGCCAGCAGTGACAGTTTTGGGGGAATTTTTTTGTATGGCTACACCTTC.

The CDR3 here is CASSLGQTQETQYF. The DNA of the CDR3 is TGTGCCAGCAGCTTAGGACAGACCCAAGAGACCCAGTACTTC. The gene calls are TRBV7-9 and TRBJ2-5; TRBD1 might be the D (5 bases). Trimming cost V 1 base and J 1 base, with 7 bases left between them. Germline CDR1 is SEHNR and CDR2 is FQNEAQ (reference sequence). The CDR3 is made up of 14 amino acids. Together with reference TRBV7-9 and TRBJ2-5, the CDR3 gives the full variable domain: DTGVSQNPRHKITKRGQNVTFRCDPISEHNRLYWYRQTLGQGPEFLTYFQNEAQLEKSRLLSDRFSAERPKGSFSTLEIQRTEQGDSAMYLCASSLGQTQETQYFGPGTRLLVL.

The chain combines TRBV15 with TRBJ2-1; a weak D match, TRBD1 (6 bases). The CDR3 runs 14 residues. The germline V gene has CDR1 LNHNV and CDR2 YYDKDF (reference sequence). V lost 3 bases and J lost 4, with 10 bases in between. The CDR3 nucleotides read TGTGCCACCAGCAGCGGGACATTTTACAATGAGCAGTTCTTC. This sequence encodes CATSSGTFYNEQFF.

This clonotype was found once. This chain connects TRBV29-1 to TRBJ2-1, with D maybe TRBD1 (5 bases). Germline CDR1 SQVTM, CDR2 ANQGSEA. The CDR3 spans 11 residues. Trimming removed 7 bases from V and 10 bases from J, with 14 bases in between. In nucleotides, the CDR3 is TGCAGCGGTGGGGCCCTTTTGGAGCAGTTCTTC. It encodes CSGGALLEQFF.

The V gene is TRBV10-3, the J gene TRBJ1-1; a possible D gene is TRBD1 (6 bases). V lost 6 bases to trimming and J lost 4 bases, with 9 bases between them. Germline CDR1 and CDR2: ENHRY and SYGVKD. CDR3 size: 12 residues. The CDR3 reads CAIRGGGTEAFF. DNA of the CDR3: TGTGCCATCAGAGGGGGGGGCACTGAAGCTTTCTTT.

A few counts support this clonotype. J is TRBJ1-1 and V is TRBV18; the D gene is possibly TRBD1 (6 bases). The germline gives CDR1 KGHSH, CDR2 LQKENI. The CDR3 extends over 13 amino acids. Trimming took 6 bases from V and 0 from J, leaving 8 bases between them. CDR3 DNA sequence: TGTGCCAGCTCGGACAGCATGAACACTGAAGCTTTCTTT. This gives the protein CASSDSMNTEAFF.

This clonotype has a count of ten or more. The chain recombines TRBV12-3 or TRBV12-4 with TRBJ1-5, with 11 nucleotides matching TRBD1. This CDR3 region has 17 residues. V lost 5 bases, J lost 2 bases, and 8 bases stayed unmatched. The CDR3: CASSRTGGGYGNQPQHF. The CDR3 DNA reads as TGTGCCAGCAGTCGGACAGGGGGCGGGTATGGCAATCAGCCCCAGCATTTT.